These 11 T cell receptor beta chains were sequenced from one sample in a study of blood T cell repertoires in COVID-19. The method was immunoSEQ multiplex PCR; TCRdb's version includes in-frame clones alone and lacks a portion of them. The sample holds about 70,000 clones, 85% seen once. The source material was peripheral blood. These receptors originate from a man older than 75 with acute or convalescent COVID-19.

The chain joins TRBV6-2 or TRBV6-3 to TRBJ2-2; the match to TRBD1 covers 8 bases. V lost 4 bases to trimming and J lost 1 base; unmatched junction nucleotides: 5. The CDR3 covers 16 residues. The germline V gene encodes CDR1 MNHEY and CDR2 SVGEGT. CDR3 sequence (DNA): TGTGCCAGCAGTTCACCCGGGACAGGGAACACCGGGGAGCTGTTTTTT. Translation: CASSSPGTGNTGELFF.

The chain combines TRBV2 with TRBJ1-1; 7 positions agree with TRBD1. V was pared by 7 bases and J by 11 bases, with 4 bases of the junction left unmatched. CDR1 and CDR2 (germline): SNHLY, FYNNEI. The CDR3 spans 10 residues. As DNA, the CDR3 is TGTGCCAGCAAGGTGACAGGGGCTTTCTTT. As protein: CASKVTGAFF.

The chain joins TRBV19 to TRBJ2-7; 7 nucleotides align to TRBD1. From germline, CDR1 is LNHDA and CDR2 SQIVND (reference sequence). V lost 5 bases to trimming and J lost 2 bases; unmatched junction nucleotides: 3. This CDR3 spans 13 amino acids. CDR3 sequence: CASSPGQTYEQYF. The CDR3 region has the DNA TGTGCCAGTAGTCCGGGACAGACCTACGAGCAGTACTTC.

The chain combines TRBV27 with TRBJ1-2; D is undetermined. This CDR3 has 16 amino acids. CDR1 is MNHEY, CDR2 SMNVEV, per germline (reference sequence). V dropped 4 bases and J dropped 3 bases, with 18 bases sitting between them. CDR3 protein: CASSSYRGITYYGYTF. The CDR3 DNA reads TGTGCCAGCAGTTCTTATCGCGGGATTACTTACTATGGCTACACCTTC.

This clone was detected only a few times. This chain joins TRBV5-5 and TRBJ1-1; the D is unclear. The germline V gene encodes CDR1 SGHKS and CDR2 YYEKEE (reference sequence). The ends were cut back, 4 bases at V and 4 bases at J, with 17 bases in the middle. This CDR3 region has 15 residues. The CDR3 loop is CASSQHPQEATEAFF. In nucleotides, the CDR3 is TGTGCCAGCAGCCAGCATCCTCAGGAAGCCACTGAAGCTTTCTTT.

V is TRBV11-2 and J is TRBJ1-2; 10 bases map to TRBD1. The CDR3 totals 16 residues. CDR1 and CDR2 (germline): SGHAT, FQNNGV. V was pared by 4 bases and J by 4 bases, with 9 bases of the junction left unmatched. CDR3 bases: TGTGCCAGCAGCTCGGGACAGGGGTCGTGGGGCTATGGCTACACCTTC. Translating gives CASSSGQGSWGYGYTF.

The rearrangement uses TRBV11-2 and TRBJ2-7; D is unclear. Per germline, CDR1 SGHAT and CDR2 FQNNGV. This CDR3 has 13 amino acids. The V and J ends lost 5 bases and 2 bases respectively, with 10 bases between them. CDR3 region: CASSRTLAYEQYF. CDR3 in DNA: TGTGCCAGCAGCCGTACTTTGGCCTACGAGCAGTACTTC.

This rearrangement joins TRBV10-1 to TRBJ2-7, with D possibly matching TRBD2 (5 bases). From germline, CDR1 is WNHNN and CDR2 SYGVQD (reference sequence). V gave up 3 bases and J gave up 4 bases, with 19 bases separating them. The CDR3 extends over 16 amino acids. Written as DNA, the CDR3 is TGCGCCAGCAGTGAAGGAAGCGGAGGCGAGCCGTACGAGCAGTACTTC. Amino acids: CASSEGSGGEPYEQYF.

The chain links TRBV15 to TRBJ1-5; 9 bases line up with TRBD1. The V and J ends lost 2 bases and 7 bases, in that order; junction bases with no gene match: 12. This CDR3 spans 17 amino acids. The germline V gene encodes CDR1 LNHNV and CDR2 YYDKDF (reference sequence). CDR3 DNA sequence: TGTGCCACCAGCAGACCCGAAGGGGACAGGGAAAACCAGCCCCAGCATTTT. Translating it yields CATSRPEGDRENQPQHF.

This clone was seen only once. This chain joins TRBV13 and TRBJ1-1, with D possibly being TRBD1 (5 bases). In germline, CDR1 is PRHDT, CDR2 FYEKMQ (reference sequence). V lost 5 bases and J lost 0, with 16 bases in between. This CDR3 has 16 residues. The CDR3: CASSLSWAGMNTEAFF. The CDR3 nucleotides are TGTGCCAGCAGCCTCAGCTGGGCAGGGATGAACACTGAAGCTTTCTTT.

The V call is TRBV5-1, the J call TRBJ1-2, with D maybe TRBD1 (6 bases). Looked up from germline, CDR1 is SGHRS and CDR2 is YFSETQ. CDR3 length: 15 residues. Between the trimmed V and J ends, which lost 0 bases and 7 bases, there was a span of 16 bases. The CDR3 reads CASSLGGGQTGGYTF. The DNA for the CDR3 is TGCGCCAGCAGCTTGGGGGGCGGACAGACCGGTGGCTACACCTTC.